One sample yielded the 30 T cell receptor beta chains listed below, sequenced in a study of blood T cell repertoires in COVID-19. Generated by immunoSEQ multiplex PCR, the TCRdb table keeps only in-frame clones and is missing some. In the table there are under 400,000 clones, around 87% of which are singletons. Input material: peripheral blood. Every receptor here comes from a young woman with COVID-19, enrolled during active disease.

V is TRBV30 and J is TRBJ1-5; D might be TRBD1 (5 bases). V lost 1 base, J lost 6 bases, and 16 bases lay in between. Germline V gene lookup returns CDR1 GTSNPN and CDR2 SVGIG (reference sequence). The CDR3 is 15 residues long. The CDR3 loop is CAWSAGTRGGQPQHF. The CDR3 DNA reads as TGTGCCTGGAGTGCTGGGACCCGGGGGGGTCAGCCCCAGCATTTT.

The V call is TRBV19, the J call TRBJ2-2; D perhaps matches TRBD2 (6 bases). This CDR3 region has 16 residues. CDR1 is LNHDA, CDR2 SQIVND, per germline (reference sequence). Between the trimmed V and J ends, which lost 5 bases and 1 base, there was a span of 14 bases. The CDR3 is CASSFVRGVNTGELFF. CDR3 DNA sequence: TGTGCCAGTAGTTTCGTGCGCGGGGTGAACACCGGGGAGCTGTTTTTT.

The V gene is TRBV28, the J gene TRBJ2-7, with D possibly matching TRBD1 (6 bases). Germline lookup yields CDR1 MDHEN and CDR2 SYDVKM. V shed 6 bases and J shed 6 bases, with 21 bases lying between them. This CDR3 has 15 amino acids. This CDR3 is CASSPIPEGRGEQYF. In DNA, the CDR3 is TGTGCCAGCAGCCCAATCCCCGAGGGCAGGGGCGAGCAGTACTTC.

This chain connects TRBV19 to TRBJ2-1, with 16 bases aligning to TRBD2. Germline V gene data show CDR1 as LNHDA and CDR2 as SQIVND (reference sequence). Trimming at V came to 7 bases and at J to 6 bases, leaving 9 bases not matched to a gene. This CDR3 region has 17 residues. The CDR3 nucleotides are TGTGCCAGTATTGGGACTAGCGGGAGGGCCCATTTCAATGAGCAGTTCTTC. Encoded protein: CASIGTSGRAHFNEQFF. Combining the CDR3 with reference TRBV19 and TRBJ2-1 gives the whole variable domain DGGITQSPKYLFRKEGQNVTLSCEQNLNHDAMYWYRQDPGQGLRLIYYSQIVNDFQKGDIAEGYSVSREKKESFPLTVTSAQKNPTAFYLCASIGTSGRAHFNEQFFGPGTRLTVL.

The rearrangement uses TRBV28 and TRBJ1-5; D perhaps matches TRBD1 (6 bases). The germline V and J ends were trimmed by 8 bases and 5 bases, with 10 bases remaining between them. The CDR3 length is 12 residues. Germline CDR1 and CDR2: MDHEN and SYDVKM. CDR3: CASFGGHQPQHF. In DNA form, the CDR3 reads TGTGCCAGCTTCGGGGGGCATCAGCCCCAGCATTTT.

The V and J genes are TRBV2 and TRBJ2-1; D gene uncertain. This CDR3 has 12 amino acids. Germline CDR1 SNHLY, CDR2 FYNNEI. V was clipped by 6 bases and J by 10 bases, with 13 bases between them. CDR3 nucleotide sequence: TGTGCCAGCAGCCCATTAGTCAACGAGCAGTTCTTC. It translates to CASSPLVNEQFF. The complete variable domain, with remaining parts taken from reference TRBV2 and TRBJ2-1, reads EPEVTQTPSHQVTQMGQEVILRCVPISNHLYFYWYRQILGQKVEFLVSFYNNEISEKSEIFDDQFSVERPDGSNFTLKIRSTKLEDSAMYFCASSPLVNEQFFGPGTRLTVL.

The chain recombines TRBV15 with TRBJ2-3; 7 nucleotides align to TRBD2. The V gene end was trimmed by 3 bases and the J gene end by 4 bases; junction bases not matched to a gene: 1. The CDR3 totals 13 residues. Germline CDR1 and CDR2: LNHNV and YYDKDF (reference sequence). The CDR3 here is CATSSGLADTQYF. In nucleotides, the CDR3 is TGTGCCACCAGCAGCGGACTAGCAGATACGCAGTATTTT. Full variable domain (outside the CDR3, taken from reference TRBV15 and TRBJ2-3): DAMVIQNPRYQVTQFGKPVTLSCSQTLNHNVMYWYQQKSSQAPKLLFHYYDKDFNNEADTPDNFQSRRPNTSFCFLDIRSPGLGDTAMYLCATSSGLADTQYFGPGTRLTVL.

V and J are TRBV29-1 and TRBJ1-1; 10 bases match TRBD1. This CDR3 has 15 residues. J gave up 3 bases and V 5 bases, and 9 bases lay outside the gene matches. Germline V gene sequence: CDR1 SQVTM, CDR2 ANQGSEA. The CDR3 spells CSVRQGAQSDTEAFF. The CDR3 DNA reads TGCAGCGTTCGACAGGGGGCACAGTCGGACACTGAAGCTTTCTTT. Full variable domain (outside the CDR3, taken from reference TRBV29-1 and TRBJ1-1): SAVISQKPSRDICQRGTSLTIQCQVDSQVTMMFWYRQQPGQSLTLIATANQGSEATYESGFVIDKFPISRPNLTFSTLTVSNMSPEDSSIYLCSVRQGAQSDTEAFFGQGTRLTVV.

The V and J genes are TRBV10-2 and TRBJ2-2; 13 positions agree with TRBD2. The germline gives CDR1 WSHSY, CDR2 SAAADI. With V trimmed by 6 bases and J by 0 bases, 7 bases remained unmatched. This CDR3 has 18 residues. The CDR3 sequence: CASSYGLAGVANTGELFF. CDR3 DNA sequence: TGCGCCAGCAGCTACGGACTAGCGGGAGTGGCGAACACCGGGGAGCTGTTTTTT.

V gene TRBV10-1 combines with J gene TRBJ2-7, with a possible D match to TRBD1 (6 bases). The germline V gene has CDR1 WNHNN and CDR2 SYGVQD (reference sequence). This CDR3 has 14 residues. The V end was cut by 3 bases, the J end by 6 bases, with 15 bases between. CDR3 sequence reads: CASSERTETGEQYF. CDR3 bases: TGCGCCAGCAGTGAAAGGACAGAAACTGGCGAGCAGTACTTC.

The chain recombines TRBV2 with TRBJ2-7, with 8 positions matching TRBD2. Germline V lookup: CDR1 SNHLY, CDR2 FYNNEI. The ends lost 6 bases at V and 2 bases at J; junction bases unmatched: 3. The CDR3 contains 13 residues. The CDR3 bases are TGTGCCAGCAGGGCGGGAGGTCCCTACGAGCAGTACTTC. This encodes CASRAGGPYEQYF.

The chain employs TRBV6-5 and TRBJ2-3; D gene ambiguous. Germline values: CDR1 MNHEY, CDR2 SVGAGI. V shed 5 bases and J shed 1 base, with 7 bases lying between them. This CDR3 is 13 amino acids long. CDR3 protein: CASSRLRTDTQYF. The CDR3 nucleotides are TGTGCCAGCAGTCGACTGCGCACAGATACGCAGTATTTT.

The rearrangement links TRBV7-9 to TRBJ2-2; TRBD1 might be the D (6 bases). Germline V gene lookup returns CDR1 SEHNR and CDR2 FQNEAQ (reference sequence). The CDR3 spans 14 residues. V was clipped by 3 bases and J by 7 bases, with 12 bases between them. The CDR3 protein is CASSLGHYLGELFF. CDR3 DNA: TGTGCCAGCAGCTTGGGACATTACCTCGGGGAGCTGTTTTTT. The entire variable domain, with the rest obtained from reference TRBV7-9 and TRBJ2-2, is as follows: DTGVSQNPRHKITKRGQNVTFRCDPISEHNRLYWYRQTLGQGPEFLTYFQNEAQLEKSRLLSDRFSAERPKGSFSTLEIQRTEQGDSAMYLCASSLGHYLGELFFGEGSRLTVL.

J is TRBJ2-7 and V is TRBV10-3; 7 bases are a match to TRBD1. V shed 8 bases and J 4 bases; nucleotides not matched to a gene: 5. There are 12 residues in the CDR3. CDR1 is ENHRY, CDR2 SYGVKD, per germline. The CDR3 loop reads CAIRDRLYEQYF. CDR3 sequence (DNA): TGTGCCATCCGGGACAGACTTTACGAGCAGTACTTC.

The rearrangement joins TRBV7-2 to TRBJ2-1; D may be TRBD2 (6 bases). CDR1 SGHTA and CDR2 FQGNSA come from the germline V gene. Deletions cut 8 bases from V and 0 bases from J, with 11 bases between. CDR3 length equals 14 residues. This CDR3 reads CASRGFSSYNEQFF. CDR3 nucleotide sequence: TGTGCCAGCCGGGGGTTCAGCTCCTACAATGAGCAGTTCTTC.

The chain is built from TRBV7-2 and TRBJ1-2, with 12 bases lining up with TRBD1. V dropped 6 bases and J dropped 7; count of bases not matched to a gene: 6. Germline assignment: CDR1 SGHTA and CDR2 FQGNSA. This CDR3 has 14 amino acids. CDR3 residues: CASSFGTGGRGYTF. The CDR3 bases are TGTGCCAGCAGTTTCGGGACAGGGGGCCGTGGCTACACCTTC.

This clone has only one observation. The chain is built from TRBV9 and TRBJ2-5, with D possibly matching TRBD2 (6 bases). The V end was cut by 0 bases, the J end by 2 bases, with 11 bases between. CDR3 length: 15 residues. CDR1 SGDLS and CDR2 YYNGEE come from the germline V gene. The CDR3 DNA is TGTGCCAGCAGCGTAGCCGGCGGGACTCAAGAGACCCAGTACTTC. The encoded protein is CASSVAGGTQETQYF. The entire variable domain, with the rest obtained from reference TRBV9 and TRBJ2-5, is as follows: DSGVTQTPKHLITATGQRVTLRCSPRSGDLSVYWYQQSLDQGLQFLIQYYNGEERAKGNILERFSAQQFPDLHSELNLSSLELGDSALYFCASSVAGGTQETQYFGPGTRLLVL.

This rearrangement joins TRBV10-1 to TRBJ2-7; the match to TRBD2 covers 10 bases. Germline lookup yields CDR1 WNHNN and CDR2 SYGVQD (reference sequence). The CDR3 is 14 amino acids. Trimming at V came to 8 bases and at J to 2 bases, leaving 6 bases not matched to a gene. Here the CDR3 reads CASGAGGPAYEQYF. The CDR3 DNA reads as TGCGCCAGCGGAGCGGGAGGGCCGGCCTACGAGCAGTACTTC.

The CDR3 nucleotides read TGCGCCAGCAGCCAAGAAAAGGGGGGGCCTGAAGCTTTCTTT. It translates to CASSQEKGGPEAFF. The gene calls are TRBV4-1 and TRBJ1-1; a weak D match, TRBD1 (6 bases). V was clipped by 0 bases and J by 6 bases, with 11 bases between them. Germline V gene sequence: CDR1 MGHRA, CDR2 YSYEKL. The CDR3 has 14 residues.

Only one count was recorded for this clone. The chain recombines TRBV18 with TRBJ1-5; D might be TRBD1 (5 bases). The CDR3 runs 13 residues. In germline, CDR1 is KGHSH, CDR2 LQKENI. The V gene lost 3 bases and the J gene lost 3 bases, with 6 bases spanning the gap. CDR3 region: CASSPTVNQPQHF. In DNA form, the CDR3 reads TGTGCCAGCTCACCGACAGTCAATCAGCCCCAGCATTTT. Complete variable domain (other parts from reference TRBV18 and TRBJ1-5): NAGVMQNPRHLVRRRGQEARLRCSPMKGHSHVYWYRQLPEEGLKFMVYLQKENIIDESGMPKERFSAEFPKEGPSILRIQQVVRGDSAAYFCASSPTVNQPQHFGDGTRLSIL.

The CDR3 bases are TGTGCCAGCAGCCAACGGAACTATGGCTACACCTTC. It encodes CASSQRNYGYTF. The rearrangement joins TRBV12-3 or TRBV12-4 to TRBJ1-2, with unresolved D. V lost 6 bases and J lost 2, with 7 bases in between. CDR3 length: 12 amino acids.

The rearrangement links TRBV7-2 to TRBJ2-3; TRBD2 matches 8 bases. The V segment lost 5 bases and the J segment 4 bases; nucleotides outside the gene matches: 11. This CDR3 contains 16 residues. CDR1 SGHTA and CDR2 FQGNSA come from the germline V gene. CDR3 sequence (DNA): TGTGCCAGCAGCCCAAGCCGGCCGGGGGGGGCAGATACGCAGTATTTT. Protein: CASSPSRPGGADTQYF.

This clone has more than one count but fewer than ten. The chain is built from TRBV15 and TRBJ1-2, with 8 nucleotides matching TRBD1. The CDR3 is 17 residues long. Germline CDR1 reads LNHNV; CDR2 reads YYDKDF (reference sequence). With 0 bases clipped from V and 6 bases from J, the junction kept 12 bases outside the gene matches. Written as DNA, the CDR3 is TGTGCCACCAGCAGAGATCCTCGCCAGGGGGCCACTGATGGCTACACCTTC. It translates to CATSRDPRQGATDGYTF.

The chain has TRBV3-1 (or the pseudogene TRBV3-2) and TRBJ2-5; 10 bases fit TRBD2. Germline trimming cut 2 bases from V and 5 bases from J; bases unmatched to any gene: 5. This CDR3 has 15 amino acids. Germline V gives CDR1 LGHDT, CDR2 YNNKEL (reference sequence). CDR3 protein: CASSQKGLATETQYF. The CDR3 bases are TGTGCCAGCAGCCAAAAGGGACTAGCGACGGAGACCCAGTACTTC.

The chain employs TRBV27 and TRBJ2-7; a weak D match, TRBD2 (6 bases). The CDR3 is 12 amino acids. Trimming took 2 bases from V and 7 from J, leaving 9 bases between them. Germline assignment: CDR1 MNHEY and CDR2 SMNVEV (reference sequence). CDR3 region: CASSLGGLEQYF. The DNA for the CDR3 is TGTGCCAGCAGTTTAGGTGGACTAGAGCAGTACTTC.

The chain carries TRBV30 and TRBJ1-1; D call uncertain. CDR1 and CDR2 (germline): GTSNPN, SVGIG (reference sequence). The ends were cut back, 5 bases at V and 1 base at J, with 5 bases in the middle. The CDR3 loop spans 11 amino acids. CDR3 sequence (DNA): TGTGCCTGGTCCAAGAACACTGAAGCTTTCTTT. Translated: CAWSKNTEAFF.

Only one count was recorded for this clone. This rearrangement joins TRBV28 to TRBJ2-5; 9 nucleotides match TRBD2. Trimming removed 7 bases from V and 4 bases from J; junction bases left unmatched: 7. Germline CDR1 MDHEN, CDR2 SYDVKM. This CDR3 comprises 14 residues. The CDR3 protein is CASTSGTSIETQYF. The CDR3 DNA is TGTGCCAGCACCTCAGGGACTAGCATAGAGACCCAGTACTTC.

The chain carries TRBV5-1 and TRBJ1-3, with TRBD1 as a possible D gene (5 bases). The V and J ends lost 6 bases and 0 bases respectively, with 19 bases between them. CDR1 and CDR2 from the germline V gene are SGHRS and YFSETQ. The CDR3 is 17 residues long. CDR3 nucleotides: TGCGCCAGCAAGTGGGGCCCTACCGTTTACTCTGGAAACACCATATATTTT. It yields the protein CASKWGPTVYSGNTIYF.

The chain joins TRBV4-1 to TRBJ2-5, with 15 bases lining up with TRBD2. V lost 3 bases and J lost 2; bases outside the gene matches: 1. Germline V CDR1 and CDR2: MGHRA, YSYEKL. This CDR3 region has 16 residues. The CDR3 protein is CASSHGLAGGQETQYF. In DNA, the CDR3 is TGCGCCAGCAGCCACGGACTAGCGGGAGGGCAAGAGACCCAGTACTTC.

The V and J genes are TRBV28 and TRBJ2-2, with D hard to call. V was clipped by 6 bases and J by 0 bases, with 17 bases between them. CDR3 length: 17 residues. Germline lookup yields CDR1 MDHEN and CDR2 SYDVKM. CDR3 nucleotides: TGTGCCAGCAGACCCCTCCCCGGCAGCGCGAACACCGGGGAGCTGTTTTTT. Encoded protein: CASRPLPGSANTGELFF.